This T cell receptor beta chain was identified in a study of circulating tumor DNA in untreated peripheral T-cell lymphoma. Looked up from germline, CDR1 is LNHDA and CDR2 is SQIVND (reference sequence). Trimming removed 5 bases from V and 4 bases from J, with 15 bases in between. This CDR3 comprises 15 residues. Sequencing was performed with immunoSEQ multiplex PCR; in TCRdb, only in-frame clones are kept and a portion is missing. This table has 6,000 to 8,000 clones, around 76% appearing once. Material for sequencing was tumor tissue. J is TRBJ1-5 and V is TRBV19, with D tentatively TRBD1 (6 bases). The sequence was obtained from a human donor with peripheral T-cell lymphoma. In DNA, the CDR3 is TGTGCCAGTAGTGGCAGGGGTGTTGGAAATCAGCCCCAGCATTTT. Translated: CASSGRGVGNQPQHF.